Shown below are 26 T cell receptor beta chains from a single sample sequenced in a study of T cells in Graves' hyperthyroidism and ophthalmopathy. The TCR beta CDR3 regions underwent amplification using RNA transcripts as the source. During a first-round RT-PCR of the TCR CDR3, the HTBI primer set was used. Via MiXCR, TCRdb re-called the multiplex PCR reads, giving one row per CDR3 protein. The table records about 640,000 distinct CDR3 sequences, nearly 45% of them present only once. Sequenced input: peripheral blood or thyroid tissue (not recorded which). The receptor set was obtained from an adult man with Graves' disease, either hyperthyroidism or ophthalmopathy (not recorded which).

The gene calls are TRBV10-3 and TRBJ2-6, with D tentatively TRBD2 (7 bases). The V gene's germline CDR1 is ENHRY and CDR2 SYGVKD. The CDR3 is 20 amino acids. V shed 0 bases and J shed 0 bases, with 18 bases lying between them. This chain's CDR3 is CAISESKAAGATSGANVLTF. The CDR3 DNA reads TGTGCCATCAGTGAGTCGAAGGCGGCGGGGGCCACCTCTGGGGCCAACGTCCTGACTTTC.

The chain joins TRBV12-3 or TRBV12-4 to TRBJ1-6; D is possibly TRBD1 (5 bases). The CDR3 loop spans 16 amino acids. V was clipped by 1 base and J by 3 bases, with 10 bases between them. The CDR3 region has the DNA TGTGCCAGCAGTTTAGGGGGACCAAGCTATAATTCACCCCTCCACTTT. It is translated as CASSLGGPSYNSPLHF.

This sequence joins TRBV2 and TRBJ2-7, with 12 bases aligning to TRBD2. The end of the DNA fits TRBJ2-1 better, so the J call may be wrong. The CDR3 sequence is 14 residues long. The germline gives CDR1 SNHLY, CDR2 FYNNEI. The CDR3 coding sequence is TGTGCCAGCAGTCGCCCTAGCGGGAGGGATGAGCAGTTCTTC. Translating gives CASSRPSGRDEQFF.

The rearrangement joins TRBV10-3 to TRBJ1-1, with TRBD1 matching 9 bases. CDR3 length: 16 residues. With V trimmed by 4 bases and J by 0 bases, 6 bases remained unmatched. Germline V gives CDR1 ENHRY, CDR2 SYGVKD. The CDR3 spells CAISGDRGSLNTEAFF. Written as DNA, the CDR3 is TGTGCCATCAGTGGAGACAGGGGGTCTCTGAACACTGAAGCTTTCTTT.

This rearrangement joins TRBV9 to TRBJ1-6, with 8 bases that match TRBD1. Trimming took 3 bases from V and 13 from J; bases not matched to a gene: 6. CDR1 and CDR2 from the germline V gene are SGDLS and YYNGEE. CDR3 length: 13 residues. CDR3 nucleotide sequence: TGTGCCAGCAGCGCAGGGGGCAGGGGTCCCCTCCACTTT. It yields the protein CASSAGGRGPLHF.

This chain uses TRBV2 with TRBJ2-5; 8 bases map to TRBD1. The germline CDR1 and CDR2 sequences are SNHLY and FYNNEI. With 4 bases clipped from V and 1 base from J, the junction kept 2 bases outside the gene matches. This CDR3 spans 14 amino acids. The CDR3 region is CASSGTGTQETQYF. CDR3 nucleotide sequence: TGTGCCAGCAGTGGGACAGGGACCCAAGAGACCCAGTACTTC.

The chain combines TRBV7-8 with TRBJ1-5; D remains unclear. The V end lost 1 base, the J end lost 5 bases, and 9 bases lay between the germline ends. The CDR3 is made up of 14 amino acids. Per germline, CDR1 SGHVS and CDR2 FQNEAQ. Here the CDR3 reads CASSLGPPHQPQHF. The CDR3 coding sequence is TGTGCCAGCAGCTTAGGGCCCCCGCATCAGCCCCAGCATTTT.

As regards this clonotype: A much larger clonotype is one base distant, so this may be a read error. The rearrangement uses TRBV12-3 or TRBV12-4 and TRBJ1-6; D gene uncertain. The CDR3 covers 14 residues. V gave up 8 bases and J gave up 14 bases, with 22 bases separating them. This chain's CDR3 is CASCYRQVPSTLHF. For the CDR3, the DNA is TGTGCCAGCTGTTACCGGCAGGTTCCTTCGACCCTCCACTTT.

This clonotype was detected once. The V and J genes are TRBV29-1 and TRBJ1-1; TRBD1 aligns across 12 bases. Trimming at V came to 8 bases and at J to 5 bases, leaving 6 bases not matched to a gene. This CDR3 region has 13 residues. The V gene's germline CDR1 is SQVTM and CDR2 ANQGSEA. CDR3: CSRGTGGETEAFF. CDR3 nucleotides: TGCAGCAGAGGGACAGGGGGCGAGACTGAAGCTTTCTTT.

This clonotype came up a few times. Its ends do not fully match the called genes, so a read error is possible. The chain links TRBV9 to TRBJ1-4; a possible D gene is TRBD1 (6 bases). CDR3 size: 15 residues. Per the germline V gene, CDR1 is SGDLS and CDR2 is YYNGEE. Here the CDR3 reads CASSRSGGGGEKLFF. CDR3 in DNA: TGCGCCAGCAGCCGTAGCGGAGGGGGAGGCGAAAAACTGTTTTTT.

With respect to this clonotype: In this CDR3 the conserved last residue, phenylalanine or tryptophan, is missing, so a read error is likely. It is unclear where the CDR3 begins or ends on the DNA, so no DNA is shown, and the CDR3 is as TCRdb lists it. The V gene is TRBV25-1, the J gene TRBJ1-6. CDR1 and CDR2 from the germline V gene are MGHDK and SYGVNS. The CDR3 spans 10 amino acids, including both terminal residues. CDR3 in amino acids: CASSEFKVDY.

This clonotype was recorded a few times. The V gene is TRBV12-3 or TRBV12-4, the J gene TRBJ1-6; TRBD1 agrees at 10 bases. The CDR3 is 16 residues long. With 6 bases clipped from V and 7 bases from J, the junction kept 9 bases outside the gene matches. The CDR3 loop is CASSHGTGVPNSPLHF. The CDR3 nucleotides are TGTGCCAGCAGCCACGGGACAGGGGTCCCGAATTCACCCCTCCACTTT.

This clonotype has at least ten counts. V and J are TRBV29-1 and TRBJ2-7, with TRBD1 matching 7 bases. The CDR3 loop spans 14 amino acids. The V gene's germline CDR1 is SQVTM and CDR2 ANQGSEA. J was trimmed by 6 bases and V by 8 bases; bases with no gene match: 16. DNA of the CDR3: TGCAGCCCGGCGACGGGACAGCCTGGGAGCGAGCAGTACTTC. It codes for CSPATGQPGSEQYF.

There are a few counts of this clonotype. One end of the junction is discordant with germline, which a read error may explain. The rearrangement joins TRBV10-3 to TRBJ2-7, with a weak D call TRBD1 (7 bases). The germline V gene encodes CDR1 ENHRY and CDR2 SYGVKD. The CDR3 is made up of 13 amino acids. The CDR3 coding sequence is TGTGCCAGCAGTTATGGGACAGCGGGCGAGCAGTACTTC. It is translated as CASSYGTAGEQYF.

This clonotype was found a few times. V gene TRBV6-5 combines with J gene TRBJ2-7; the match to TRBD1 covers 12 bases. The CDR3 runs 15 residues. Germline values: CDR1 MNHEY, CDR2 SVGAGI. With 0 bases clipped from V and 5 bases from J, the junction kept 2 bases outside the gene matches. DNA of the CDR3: TGTGCCAGCAGTTACTCCGGGACAGGGGGCGACGAGCAGTACTTC. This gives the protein CASSYSGTGGDEQYF.

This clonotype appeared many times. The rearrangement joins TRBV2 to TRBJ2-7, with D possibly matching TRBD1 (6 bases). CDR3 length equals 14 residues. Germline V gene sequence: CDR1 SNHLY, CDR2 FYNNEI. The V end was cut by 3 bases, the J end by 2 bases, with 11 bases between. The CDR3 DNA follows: TGTGCCAGCAGTGACGGGACAAAGACCTACGAGCAGTACTTC. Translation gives CASSDGTKTYEQYF.

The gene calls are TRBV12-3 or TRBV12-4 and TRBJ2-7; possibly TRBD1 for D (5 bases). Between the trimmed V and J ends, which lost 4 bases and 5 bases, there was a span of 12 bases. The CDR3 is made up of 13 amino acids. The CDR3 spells CASSSPGMDEQYF. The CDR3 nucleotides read TGTGCCAGCAGTTCGCCAGGGATGGACGAGCAGTACTTC.

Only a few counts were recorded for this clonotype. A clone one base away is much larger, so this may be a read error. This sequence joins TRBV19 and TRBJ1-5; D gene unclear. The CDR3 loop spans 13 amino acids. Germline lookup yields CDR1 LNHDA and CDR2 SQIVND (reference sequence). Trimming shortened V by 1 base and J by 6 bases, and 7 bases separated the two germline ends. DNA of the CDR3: TGTGCCAGTAGTATAGGGGTCCTTCAGCCCCAGCATTTT. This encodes CASSIGVLQPQHF.

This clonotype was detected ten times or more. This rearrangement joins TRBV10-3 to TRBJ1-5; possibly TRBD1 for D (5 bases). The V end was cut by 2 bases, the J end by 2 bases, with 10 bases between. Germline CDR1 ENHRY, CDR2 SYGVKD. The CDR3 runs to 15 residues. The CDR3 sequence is CAISELGVGNQPQHF. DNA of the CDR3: TGTGCCATCAGTGAGCTGGGGGTCGGCAATCAGCCCCAGCATTTT.

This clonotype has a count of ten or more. In nucleotides, the CDR3 is TGTGCCCTCAAAACGACGCTCCAGAACACTGAAGCTTTCTTT. Protein: CALKTTLQNTEAFF. The V call is TRBV10-3, the J call TRBJ1-1; D unclear. V was pared by 11 bases and J by 1 base, with 17 bases between. This CDR3 is built from 14 residues. Germline V gives CDR1 ENHRY, CDR2 SYGVKD.

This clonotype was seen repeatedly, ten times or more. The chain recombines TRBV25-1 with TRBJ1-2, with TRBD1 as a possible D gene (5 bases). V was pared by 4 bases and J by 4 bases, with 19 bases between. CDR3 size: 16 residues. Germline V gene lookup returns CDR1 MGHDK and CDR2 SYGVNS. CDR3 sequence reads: CASSGGRGGSGYGYTF. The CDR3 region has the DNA TGTGCCAGCAGTGGCGGCCGGGGGGGTTCGGGCTATGGCTACACCTTC.

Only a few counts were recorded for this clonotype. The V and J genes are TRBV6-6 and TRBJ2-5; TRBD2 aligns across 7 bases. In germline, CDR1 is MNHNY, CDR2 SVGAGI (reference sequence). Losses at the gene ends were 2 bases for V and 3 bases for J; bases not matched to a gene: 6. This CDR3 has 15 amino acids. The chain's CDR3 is CASSYEWEGKETQYF. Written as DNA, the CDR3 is TGTGCCAGCAGTTACGAGTGGGAGGGGAAAGAGACCCAGTACTTC.

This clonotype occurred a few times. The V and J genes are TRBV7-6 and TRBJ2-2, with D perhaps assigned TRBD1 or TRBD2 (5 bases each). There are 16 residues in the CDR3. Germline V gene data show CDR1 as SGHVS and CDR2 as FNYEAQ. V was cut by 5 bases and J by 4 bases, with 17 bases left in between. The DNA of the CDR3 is TGTGCCAGCAGCGAGTACGGGACCGCCGGCACCGGGGAGCTGTTTTTT. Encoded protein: CASSEYGTAGTGELFF.

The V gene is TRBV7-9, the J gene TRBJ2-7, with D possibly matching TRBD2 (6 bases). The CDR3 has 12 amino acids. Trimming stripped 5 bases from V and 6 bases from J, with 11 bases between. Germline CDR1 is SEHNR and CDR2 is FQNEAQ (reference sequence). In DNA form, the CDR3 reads TGTGCCAGCAGCAAACTAGCAGTCGAGCAGTACTTC. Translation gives CASSKLAVEQYF.

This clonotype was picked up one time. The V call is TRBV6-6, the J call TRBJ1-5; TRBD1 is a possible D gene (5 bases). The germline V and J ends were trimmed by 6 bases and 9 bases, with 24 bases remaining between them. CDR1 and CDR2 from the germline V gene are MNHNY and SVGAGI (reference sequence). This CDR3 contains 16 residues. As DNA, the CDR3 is TGTGCCAGCAGAATGGGGAGGGGAACGAGTGACACGCCCCAGCATTTT. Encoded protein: CASRMGRGTSDTPQHF.

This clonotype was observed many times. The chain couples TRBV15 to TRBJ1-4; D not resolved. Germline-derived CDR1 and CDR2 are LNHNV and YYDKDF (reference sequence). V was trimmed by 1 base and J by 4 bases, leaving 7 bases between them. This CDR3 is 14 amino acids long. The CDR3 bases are TGTGCCACCAGCAGAGTAAGGGTTAATGAAAAACTGTTTTTT. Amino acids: CATSRVRVNEKLFF.